This T cell receptor (beta chain) was profiled in a study of cytomegalovirus exposure and HLA in healthy donors. Looking at the study overall: Falling in the Caucasian-associated ancestry cluster were roughly 80% of some 400 genotyped donors.

The PCR used 60 Vbeta and 13 Jbeta primers. Here immunoSEQ multiplex PCR was the method, and the copy in TCRdb shows in-frame clones only, minus some. The sample consists of 99,000 or so clones, 78% of them appearing once. A few counts support this clone. What it binds is unknown. Whole-study findings and limits: Some V segments could not be told apart, so they were left out, TRBV6-2 and TRBV6-3 among them.

The CDR3 runs to 14 residues. V dropped 5 bases and J dropped 0 bases, with 11 bases sitting between them. In germline, CDR1 is SEHNR, CDR2 FQNEAQ (reference sequence). The V and J genes are TRBV7-9 and TRBJ2-7; D unresolved. Sequencing was done on a sample of PBMCs. The sequence derives from a man aged 30-40 years in good health and CMV-seronegative. DNA of the CDR3: TGTGCCAGCAGCCCCCTTGGCCTCTCCTACGAGCAGTACTTC. This gives the protein CASSPLGLSYEQYF.